These 12 T cell receptor beta chains were sequenced from one sample in a study of OX40 agonist ivuxolimab in advanced cancers. Sequencing used immunoSEQ multiplex PCR; TCRdb keeps in-frame clones, though not all of them. The sample contains around 23,000 clones, roughly 84% of which appear only once. The specimen was CD4+ or CD8+ T cells sorted from blood, collected in a trial of the OX40 agonist ivuxolimab. These receptor sequences come from an adult with an advanced solid tumor such as melanoma, head and neck, liver or kidney cancer.

The V gene is TRBV7-3, the J gene TRBJ1-5, with no clear D. V gave up 5 bases and J gave up 4 bases, with 6 bases separating them. This CDR3 contains 12 residues. The germline V gene encodes CDR1 SGHTA and CDR2 FQGTGA. The CDR3 loop is CASSVGNQPQHF. CDR3 coding DNA: TGTGCCAGCAGCGTAGGAAATCAGCCCCAGCATTTT.

The rearrangement uses TRBV5-1 and TRBJ1-1; a possible D gene is TRBD1 (5 bases). Trimming removed 5 bases at V and 11 bases at J, with 16 bases between. This CDR3 region has 12 residues. From germline, CDR1 is SGHRS and CDR2 YFSETQ. CDR3: CASSSDRVEAFF. DNA for the CDR3: TGCGCCAGCAGTTCTGACAGAGTTGAGGCTTTCTTT.

This chain joins TRBV18 and TRBJ1-1; weak D call: TRBD1 (5 bases). This CDR3 region has 13 residues. Germline CDR1 reads KGHSH; CDR2 reads LQKENI. V was trimmed by 2 bases and J by 8 bases, leaving 12 bases between them. The CDR3: CASSPTKQGEAFF. CDR3 sequence (DNA): TGTGCCAGCTCACCAACAAAGCAGGGAGAAGCTTTCTTT.

This clone showed up just a few times. This CDR3 is CAWSVRQLAKNIQYF. In nucleotides, the CDR3 is TGTGCCTGGAGTGTACGGCAATTAGCCAAAAACATTCAGTACTTC. V and J are TRBV30 and TRBJ2-4; D gene unclear. V lost 0 bases and J lost 0, with 9 bases in between. The CDR3 has 15 amino acids. The V gene's germline CDR1 is GTSNPN and CDR2 SVGIG (reference sequence).

The genes are TRBV6-6 and TRBJ2-3; 8 positions agree with TRBD2. The CDR3 runs to 16 residues. The J segment lost 2 bases and the V segment lost 6 bases, leaving 10 bases of the junction unmatched. In germline, CDR1 is MNHNY, CDR2 SVGAGI (reference sequence). CDR3 protein: CASRPLAAPTTDTQYF. CDR3 sequence (DNA): TGTGCCAGCAGACCACTAGCGGCGCCTACCACAGATACGCAGTATTTT.

The count of this clone is one. DNA of the CDR3: TGTGCCAGCAGCAAAAGAAAGGGCTGCCTGGGGTGCGAGCAGTACTTC. Residues: CASSKRKGCLGCEQYF. The chain is built from TRBV21-1 and TRBJ2-7. TRBV21-1 is designated a pseudogene. CDR3 length: 16 amino acids.

The V and J genes are TRBV7-9 and TRBJ2-7; 12 nucleotides agree with TRBD2. Per the germline V gene, CDR1 is SEHNR and CDR2 is FQNEAQ (reference sequence). V shed 5 bases and J 5 bases; nucleotides not matched to a gene: 16. CDR3 length equals 18 residues. CDR3 sequence reads: CASSGYSWTSGKVHEQYF. The CDR3 DNA follows: TGTGCCAGCAGCGGCTACAGTTGGACTAGCGGGAAGGTCCACGAGCAGTACTTC.

This clone has more than one count but fewer than ten. The chain recombines TRBV19 with TRBJ1-6; D may be TRBD1 (6 bases). The V end lost 4 bases, the J end lost 9 bases, and 16 bases lay between the germline ends. The length of the CDR3 is 15 residues. CDR1 and CDR2 (germline): LNHDA, SQIVND (reference sequence). CDR3 DNA sequence: TGTGCCAGTAGTAACACAGGGATTGCAGGTTCACCCCTCCACTTT. It yields the protein CASSNTGIAGSPLHF.

The chain couples TRBV7-6 to TRBJ2-1; 10 nucleotides line up with TRBD2. CDR3 length equals 17 residues. Per the germline V gene, CDR1 is SGHVS and CDR2 is FNYEAQ. J was trimmed by 7 bases and V by 4 bases; bases with no gene match: 13. Here the CDR3 DNA reads TGTGCCAGCAGCTCCCCCCCTAAGCGGGGGGGCACGAATGAGCAGTTCTTC. Its translation: CASSSPPKRGGTNEQFF. Based on the CDR3 plus reference TRBV7-6 and TRBJ2-1, the full variable domain is GAGVSQSPRYKVTKRGQDVALRCDPISGHVSLYWYRQALGQGPEFLTYFNYEAQQDKSGLPNDRFSAERPEGSISTLTIQRTEQRDSAMYRCASSSPPKRGGTNEQFFGPGTRLTVL.

This clone was recorded once. Here the CDR3 DNA reads TGTGCCAGCAGCCCGGGAGTGGCCGATAATTCACCCCTCCACTTT. It translates to CASSPGVADNSPLHF. This rearrangement joins TRBV11-2 to TRBJ1-6; D remains unclear. The CDR3 is 15 residues long. Germline values: CDR1 SGHAT, CDR2 FQNNGV. The V end was cut by 5 bases, the J end by 5 bases, with 13 bases between.

This clone came up once. One junction end disagrees with the germline gene, perhaps due to a read error. The chain recombines TRBV27 with TRBJ2-5; 12 bases agree with TRBD2. The CDR3 extends over 15 amino acids. Germline values: CDR1 MNHEY, CDR2 SMNVEV (reference sequence). The CDR3 sequence is CASSLLAGGQEIQYF. The CDR3 coding sequence is TGTGCCAGCAGTTTACTAGCGGGAGGGCAAGAGATCCAGTACTTC.

J is TRBJ2-1 and V is TRBV5-1; TRBD1 aligns across 9 bases. Germline CDR1 SGHRS, CDR2 YFSETQ. The CDR3 length is 16 residues. The J segment lost 5 bases and the V segment lost 3 bases, leaving 9 bases of the junction unmatched. CDR3 DNA sequence: TGCGCCAGCAGCTCGCGGGGACAGGGTATCCACAATGAGCAGTTCTTC. Its protein is CASSSRGQGIHNEQFF.